This T cell receptor beta chain was sequenced during a study of cytomegalovirus exposure and HLA in healthy donors. With 0 bases clipped from V and 7 bases from J, the junction kept 10 bases outside the gene matches. There are 15 residues in the CDR3. Germline V gene lookup returns CDR1 SGDLS and CDR2 YYNGEE. Repertoires were generated with immunoSEQ multiplex PCR, while TCRdb's copy carries only in-frame clones and drops some. Of about 160,000 clones listed, 84% are singletons. The chain recombines TRBV9 with TRBJ2-7, with 7 positions matching TRBD2. The sequencing sample was made of PBMCs. The sequence derives from a man aged 25 to 40 in good health and CMV-seropositive. Written as DNA, the CDR3 is TGTGCCAGCAGCGTAGCGGCCAGCGGGGTAGGGGAGCAGTACTTC. Its translation: CASSVAASGVGEQYF.